What follows is one T cell receptor beta chain and its context. As yet, its antigen is unknown. TCRdb recomputed calls from the reads with MiXCR, one row per CDR3 protein. The sample includes roughly 320,000 distinct CDR3 sequences, 9% to 9.5% of them seen just once. V shed 9 bases and J shed 4 bases, with 23 bases lying between them. Germline V gene sequence: CDR1 SEHNR, CDR2 FQNEAQ (reference sequence). The CDR3 extends over 16 amino acids. The record originates from a study of T cell repertoires in cytomegalovirus infection. On the study more broadly: Matching HLA type and CMV infection were both indicated by public TCR beta signatures.

Study findings and constraints: Carriers of CMV and the relevant HLA type were discriminated by public TCR beta frequency. HLA-C-restricted CMV clonotypes gave the most frequent clonotype in two of eight donors.

The sequence derives from a human donor in good health (CMV status not recorded). Some clones in this sample may be carry-over from other donors' samples. J is TRBJ2-3 and V is TRBV7-9, with D perhaps being TRBD1 or TRBD2 (5 bases each). The sequencing sample was made of PBMCs. This CDR3 is CARTRFNGTSADTQYF. DNA for the CDR3: TGTGCCAGAACAAGATTTAATGGGACCTCAGCAGATACGCAGTATTTT.